What follows are 29 T cell receptor beta chains derived from one specimen sequenced in a study of T cell repertoires in cytomegalovirus infection. TCRdb reprocessed the reads via MiXCR and lists one record per CDR3 protein. The repertoire includes approximately 71,000 distinct CDR3 sequences, 3% to 4% of them detected once, and around a fifth sits in the top ten. Sequenced material: PBMCs. Every receptor here comes from a human donor in good health (CMV status not recorded). Some clones in this sample may be carry-over from other donors' samples.

This clonotype was detected many times. The chain joins TRBV7-2 to TRBJ2-7, with a tentative D call TRBD1 (5 bases). The germline V gene encodes CDR1 SGHTA and CDR2 FQGNSA. The CDR3 consists of 12 residues. Deletions cut 6 bases from V and 3 bases from J, with 9 bases between. CDR3 sequence reads: CASSKTDYEQYF. The CDR3 bases are TGTGCCAGCAGTAAGACAGACTACGAGCAGTACTTC.

This clonotype has ten or more counts. This chain links TRBV7-2 with TRBJ2-1; D not certain. The V and J ends lost 5 bases and 6 bases respectively, with 5 bases between them. The CDR3 loop spans 11 amino acids. CDR1 and CDR2 (germline): SGHTA, FQGNSA. The CDR3 is CASSEANEQFF. The CDR3 region has the DNA TGTGCCAGCAGCGAGGCCAATGAGCAGTTCTTC.

This clonotype was seen a handful of times. V gene TRBV7-2 combines with J gene TRBJ2-1, with TRBD2 identical over 7 bases. This CDR3 is built from 19 residues. J lost 2 bases, V lost 4 bases, and 17 bases had no gene match. Germline lookup yields CDR1 SGHTA and CDR2 FQGNSA. CDR3 amino acids: CASSYPRRYERGAYNEQFF. In DNA form, the CDR3 reads TGTGCCAGCAGCTACCCCCGACGCTATGAGCGGGGAGCCTACAATGAGCAGTTCTTC.

Ten or more counts support this clonotype. The chain links TRBV7-2 to TRBJ2-1; possibly TRBD1 for D (6 bases). V was clipped by 5 bases and J by 2 bases, with 16 bases between them. Per the germline V gene, CDR1 is SGHTA and CDR2 is FQGNSA. The CDR3 totals 16 residues. The CDR3 spells CASSKLTGIPYNEQFF. CDR3 nucleotides: TGTGCCAGCAGCAAACTAACAGGGATCCCCTACAATGAGCAGTTCTTC.

Ten or more counts support this clonotype. This sequence joins TRBV7-2 and TRBJ1-1; TRBD1 aligns across 7 bases. The V segment lost 1 base and the J segment 1 base; nucleotides outside the gene matches: 6. This CDR3 spans 16 amino acids. Germline V gene lookup returns CDR1 SGHTA and CDR2 FQGNSA. CDR3 DNA sequence: TGTGCCAGCAGCTTAGGACAGGGTGGGAGGAACACTGAAGCTTTCTTT. Translated, it gives CASSLGQGGRNTEAFF.

This clonotype appeared many times. The chain carries TRBV27 and TRBJ2-3; 7 nucleotides line up with TRBD1. CDR3 length: 13 amino acids. Looked up from germline, CDR1 is MNHEY and CDR2 is SMNVEV (reference sequence). V was clipped by 7 bases and J by 3 bases; unmatched bases: 4. CDR3 region: CASMPTGTDTQYF. The CDR3 DNA is TGTGCCAGCATGCCGACAGGGACAGATACGCAGTATTTT.

In its sample, this clonotype was seen many times. V usage is TRBV20-1 and J usage is TRBJ2-3, with D unresolved. This CDR3 is built from 12 residues. Germline CDR1 DFQATT, CDR2 SNEGSKA (reference sequence). Trimming cost V 4 bases and J 3 bases, with 8 bases left between them. For the CDR3, the DNA is TGCAGTGCTACGGATGTTACAGATACGCAGTATTTT. It is translated as CSATDVTDTQYF.

This clonotype was seen repeatedly, ten times or more. V and J are TRBV6-1 and TRBJ2-1; D is unclear. Trimming stripped 5 bases from V and 1 base from J, with 12 bases between. The CDR3 has 15 amino acids. Per germline, CDR1 MNHNS and CDR2 SASEGT. The CDR3 loop is CASSPHSFSYNEQFF. In DNA, the CDR3 is TGTGCCAGCAGTCCCCACAGTTTTTCCTACAATGAGCAGTTCTTC.

In its sample, this clonotype was seen many times. V and J are TRBV7-2 and TRBJ1-6, with D unclear. CDR3 size: 14 residues. The germline CDR1 and CDR2 sequences are SGHTA and FQGNSA. Between the trimmed V and J ends, which lost 7 bases and 5 bases, there was a span of 12 bases. CDR3 nucleotides: TGTGCCAGCACCAACTCCAGGAATAATTCACCCCTCCACTTT. It translates to CASTNSRNNSPLHF. Supplemented by reference TRBV7-2 and TRBJ1-6, the full variable domain reads GAGVSQSPSNKVTEKGKDVELRCDPISGHTALYWYRQSLGQGLEFLIYFQGNSAPDKSGLPSDRFSAERTGGSVSTLTIQRTQQEDSAVYLCASTNSRNNSPLHFGNGTRLTVT.

This clonotype was recorded many times. The V call is TRBV7-8, the J call TRBJ2-1; 14 positions agree with TRBD2. This CDR3 comprises 15 residues. The trim removed 6 bases at V and 8 bases at J, leaving 6 bases unmatched. The germline gives CDR1 SGHVS, CDR2 FQNEAQ. This CDR3 is CASRPGTSGSYEQFF. The CDR3 nucleotides are TGTGCCAGCAGACCCGGGACTAGCGGGAGCTATGAGCAGTTCTTC.

In this sample, this clonotype turned up many times. The chain links TRBV6-6 to TRBJ2-2; 8 bases agree with TRBD2. The length of the CDR3 is 15 residues. V lost 2 bases, J lost 5 bases, and 4 bases stayed unmatched. Germline V CDR1 and CDR2: MNHNY, SVGAGI (reference sequence). The CDR3, as DNA: TGTGCCAGCAGTTACCGCCAGCGGGGGACCGGGGAGCTGTTTTTT. The encoded protein is CASSYRQRGTGELFF.

There are many counts of this clonotype. The V gene is TRBV20-1, the J gene TRBJ2-7; 10 bases match TRBD2. V gave up 3 bases and J gave up 2 bases; unmatched junction bases: 4. Looked up from germline, CDR1 is DFQATT and CDR2 is SNEGSKA (reference sequence). The CDR3 covers 14 residues. The CDR3 region has the DNA TGCAGTGCTAGGATCCTAGCGGGAGCCTACGAGCAGTACTTC. As protein: CSARILAGAYEQYF.

This clonotype has a count of ten or more. The chain is built from TRBV20-1 and TRBJ2-1; 13 bases match TRBD2. Germline CDR1 DFQATT, CDR2 SNEGSKA (reference sequence). Trimming at V came to 6 bases and at J to 8 bases, leaving 4 bases not matched to a gene. This CDR3 comprises 13 residues. CDR3 sequence: CSARLAGGHEQFF. The DNA for the CDR3 is TGCAGTGCCAGACTAGCGGGAGGCCATGAGCAGTTCTTC.

This clonotype came up many times. V and J are TRBV28 and TRBJ2-1; D might be TRBD2 (5 bases). V lost 8 bases and J 1 base, leaving 12 bases between the germline ends. This CDR3 is 14 amino acids long. Germline assignment: CDR1 MDHEN and CDR2 SYDVKM. CDR3 bases: TGTGCCAGCGGTCCGGGCGGGTCCTACAATGAGCAGTTCTTC. Translating it yields CASGPGGSYNEQFF.

This clonotype came up many times. The chain carries TRBV7-2 and TRBJ2-1; the match to TRBD2 covers 9 bases. Losses at the gene ends were 7 bases for V and 1 base for J; bases not matched to a gene: 5. The CDR3 totals 15 residues. Germline V lookup: CDR1 SGHTA, CDR2 FQGNSA. CDR3: CASTPSGVSYNEQFF. Written as DNA, the CDR3 is TGTGCCAGCACTCCTAGCGGGGTTTCCTACAATGAGCAGTTCTTC.

This clonotype was found many times. V gene TRBV7-2 combines with J gene TRBJ2-3; 7 bases map to TRBD1. The CDR3 is 16 residues long. Germline V CDR1 and CDR2: SGHTA, FQGNSA. V gave up 5 bases and J gave up 2 bases; unmatched junction bases: 10. The CDR3 region is CASSVTRDSLTDTQYF. The CDR3 bases are TGTGCCAGCAGCGTCACTCGGGACAGCCTCACAGATACGCAGTATTTT.

This clonotype came up many times. The V gene is TRBV20-1, the J gene TRBJ1-5, with D possibly TRBD1 on 6 matching bases. The germline V and J ends were trimmed by 3 bases and 5 bases, with 14 bases remaining between them. Germline V gene sequence: CDR1 DFQATT, CDR2 SNEGSKA (reference sequence). The CDR3 is 14 residues long. The CDR3 DNA is TGCAGTGCTAGCCCCGACAGGCGGTATCAGCCCCAGCATTTT. This sequence encodes CSASPDRRYQPQHF.

This clonotype was detected many times. The chain has TRBV7-2 and TRBJ2-2, with 13 bases aligning to TRBD2. CDR1 is SGHTA and CDR2 is FQGNSA in the germline V gene. V was pared by 5 bases and J by 6 bases, with 6 bases of the junction left unmatched. CDR3 length equals 16 residues. Written as DNA, the CDR3 is TGTGCCAGCAGCCTCTGGACTAGCGGGAGTGCCGGGGAGCTGTTTTTT. This sequence encodes CASSLWTSGSAGELFF.

In this sample, this clonotype turned up many times. V and J are TRBV7-2 and TRBJ2-5, with D unresolved. This CDR3 region has 13 residues. The V gene's germline CDR1 is SGHTA and CDR2 FQGNSA. Deletions cut 5 bases from V and 5 bases from J, with 12 bases between. CDR3 DNA sequence: TGTGCCAGCAGCCCTCAGGTTATGGAGACCCAGTACTTC. Encoded protein: CASSPQVMETQYF.

This clonotype was observed many times. This sequence joins TRBV7-2 and TRBJ2-7; D is ambiguous. Trimming cost V 6 bases and J 2 bases, with 14 bases left between them. In germline, CDR1 is SGHTA, CDR2 FQGNSA. The CDR3 consists of 14 residues. DNA of the CDR3: TGTGCCAGCAGGTCTTATTCCTCCGCCTACGAGCAGTACTTC. Encoded protein: CASRSYSSAYEQYF.

This clonotype was seen ten or more times. V usage is TRBV7-3 and J usage is TRBJ2-1, with D tentatively TRBD1 or TRBD2 (6 bases each). Germline lookup yields CDR1 SGHTA and CDR2 FQGTGA. The CDR3 extends over 14 amino acids. V lost 5 bases, J lost 8 bases, and 16 bases lay in between. In nucleotides, the CDR3 is TGTGCCAGCAGCCCCGGGACAACTAGCCATGAGCAGTTCTTC. Residues: CASSPGTTSHEQFF.

The chain uses TRBV7-8 and TRBJ2-5, with D hard to call. With 3 bases removed from V and 0 bases from J, the gap between germline ends came to 5 bases. CDR3 size: 13 residues. Germline V gene lookup returns CDR1 SGHVS and CDR2 FQNEAQ. Written as DNA, the CDR3 is TGTGCCAGCAGCTTCGGCCACCAAGAGACCCAGTACTTC. It yields the protein CASSFGHQETQYF.

This clonotype was seen many times. CDR3 protein: CASSYDTGTSTNEQFF. The CDR3 DNA follows: TGTGCCAGCAGTTACGACACCGGGACTAGCACCAATGAGCAGTTCTTC. V gene TRBV6-5 combines with J gene TRBJ2-1, with TRBD2 identical over 9 bases. CDR3 length: 16 residues. The V gene end was trimmed by 2 bases and the J gene end by 6 bases; junction bases not matched to a gene: 8. In germline, CDR1 is MNHEY, CDR2 SVGAGI.

This clonotype occurred many times. V usage is TRBV7-6 and J usage is TRBJ1-2; no clear D. The CDR3 contains 13 residues. Germline V gene data show CDR1 as SGHVS and CDR2 as FNYEAQ. The V gene lost 4 bases and the J gene lost 7 bases, with 13 bases spanning the gap. The CDR3 protein is CASSSTVEGGYTF. In nucleotides, the CDR3 is TGTGCCAGCAGCTCCACAGTAGAGGGTGGCTACACCTTC.

This clonotype was recorded at least ten times. The chain employs TRBV7-2 and TRBJ2-1; D is ambiguous. The germline V gene has CDR1 SGHTA and CDR2 FQGNSA. The CDR3 consists of 15 residues. V was pared by 0 bases and J by 4 bases, with 10 bases between. The CDR3 region has the DNA TGTGCCAGCAGCTTAGCCTCACCGGATTACAATGAGCAGTTCTTC. Translating gives CASSLASPDYNEQFF.

This clonotype was seen at least ten times. The chain carries TRBV7-2 and TRBJ1-2; a possible D gene is TRBD1 (5 bases). The germline V gene encodes CDR1 SGHTA and CDR2 FQGNSA. The ends were cut back, 3 bases at V and 4 bases at J, with 12 bases in the middle. The CDR3 totals 14 residues. This CDR3 is CASSFPGTPYGYTF. In nucleotides, the CDR3 is TGTGCCAGCAGCTTTCCTGGGACGCCCTATGGCTACACCTTC.

CDR3 DNA: TGTGCCAGCTCGTTCCGATGGACAGCGGGCGAGCAGTACTTC. Translated: CASSFRWTAGEQYF. The chain is built from TRBV7-2 and TRBJ2-7, with D perhaps TRBD1 or TRBD2 (6 bases each). Germline assignment: CDR1 SGHTA and CDR2 FQGNSA. The CDR3 has 14 residues. V dropped 8 bases and J dropped 6 bases, with 20 bases sitting between them.

This clonotype came up many times. V and J are TRBV28 and TRBJ2-7; possibly TRBD1 or TRBD2 for D (5 bases each). The germline V and J ends were trimmed by 3 bases and 4 bases, with 13 bases remaining between them. From germline, CDR1 is MDHEN and CDR2 SYDVKM. CDR3 length equals 14 residues. This CDR3 is CASSLFPGRYEQYF. The CDR3 bases are TGTGCCAGCAGTTTGTTCCCGGGACGTTACGAGCAGTACTTC.

This clonotype turned up a few times. The V gene is TRBV7-2, the J gene TRBJ2-7; TRBD1 agrees at 7 bases. V shed 8 bases and J 7 bases; nucleotides not matched to a gene: 20. CDR3 length: 16 amino acids. The germline gives CDR1 SGHTA, CDR2 FQGNSA. The chain's CDR3 is CASSTRGRDRGQEQYF. Here the CDR3 DNA reads TGTGCCAGCTCGACTCGGGGCCGGGATAGGGGGCAGGAGCAGTACTTC.